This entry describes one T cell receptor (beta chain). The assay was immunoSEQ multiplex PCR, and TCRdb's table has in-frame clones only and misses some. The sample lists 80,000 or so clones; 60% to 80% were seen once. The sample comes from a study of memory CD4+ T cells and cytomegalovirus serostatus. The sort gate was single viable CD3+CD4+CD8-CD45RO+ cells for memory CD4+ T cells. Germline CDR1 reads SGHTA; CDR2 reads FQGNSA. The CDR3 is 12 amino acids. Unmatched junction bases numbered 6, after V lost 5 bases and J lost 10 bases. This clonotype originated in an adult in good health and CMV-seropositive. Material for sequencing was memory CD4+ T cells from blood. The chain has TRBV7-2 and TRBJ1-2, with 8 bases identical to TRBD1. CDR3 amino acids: CASSTGGVLYTF. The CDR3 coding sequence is TGTGCCAGCAGCACAGGGGGGGTACTCTACACCTTC.